Below are 28 T cell receptor beta chains sequenced from a single sample in a study of T-cell reconstitution after alpha-beta-depleted transplantation in children. Unique molecular identifiers were incorporated into the prepared TCRbeta library. TCRdb re-called the PCR reads through MiXCR, storing one row per CDR3 protein. The sample has about 980,000 distinct CDR3 sequences, 25% to 35% seen once; the top ten hold approximately 30%. Sequencing used PBMCs, mostly from graft donor cells, obtained 360 days after TCRalphabeta/CD19-depleted stem cell transplant. These receptors were taken from a boy younger than two who had a stem cell transplant for SCID, so the T cells may come from the graft donor.

The V gene is TRBV20-1, the J gene TRBJ2-1, with D possibly matching TRBD1 (6 bases). The ends were cut back, 4 bases at V and 9 bases at J, with 13 bases in the middle. Germline V CDR1 and CDR2: DFQATT, SNEGSKA (reference sequence). CDR3 length: 12 amino acids. CDR3 bases: TGCAGTGCTAAGACAGGAGTGCCTGAGCAGTTCTTC. Its translation is CSAKTGVPEQFF.

The chain joins TRBV12-3 or TRBV12-4 to TRBJ2-7; TRBD1 agrees at 9 bases. V was pared by 5 bases and J by 3 bases, with 5 bases of the junction left unmatched. This CDR3 contains 14 residues. The CDR3 sequence is CASSTDRGDYEQYF. CDR3 in DNA: TGTGCCAGCAGTACAGACAGGGGGGACTACGAGCAGTACTTC.

In its sample, this clonotype was seen a few times. The chain employs TRBV9 and TRBJ2-1, with TRBD2 matching 10 bases. The V gene end was trimmed by 3 bases and the J gene end by 4 bases; junction bases not matched to a gene: 4. The germline CDR1 and CDR2 sequences are SGDLS and YYNGEE. The CDR3 extends over 15 amino acids. The CDR3 protein is CASSAGTSEYNEQFF. The CDR3 coding sequence is TGTGCCAGCAGCGCGGGGACTAGCGAGTACAATGAGCAGTTCTTC.

A few counts support this clonotype. This chain connects TRBV11-2 to TRBJ2-3; 15 positions agree with TRBD2. CDR1 SGHAT and CDR2 FQNNGV come from the germline V gene. This CDR3 comprises 18 residues. The junction had 9 bases not matched to a gene; V was cut back by 1 base and J by 7 bases. CDR3 bases: TGTGCCAGCAGCTTAGGGACTAGCGGGGGGGCTTGGGGGAATACGCAGTATTTT. Its translation is CASSLGTSGGAWGNTQYF.

In DNA form, the CDR3 reads TGCAGTGCTCAAAGACAGGGGGCGGTCGGGGAGCTGTTTTTT. Translating it yields CSAQRQGAVGELFF. The V call is TRBV20-1, the J call TRBJ2-2; 10 bases map to TRBD1. Per germline, CDR1 DFQATT and CDR2 SNEGSKA (reference sequence). CDR3 length: 14 amino acids. The junction had 7 bases not matched to a gene; V was cut back by 5 bases and J by 7 bases.

This clonotype was detected only a few times. The chain couples TRBV20-1 to TRBJ1-1; D uncertain. This CDR3 comprises 12 residues. Germline loops: CDR1 DFQATT, CDR2 SNEGSKA (reference sequence). The CDR3 nucleotides are TGCAGCGCATCTGGGGTAAGGACTGAAGCTTTCTTT. Residues: CSASGVRTEAFF.

This clonotype has only a few counts. The genes are TRBV5-4 and TRBJ1-1; D call uncertain. From germline, CDR1 is SGHNT and CDR2 YYREEE (reference sequence). Between the trimmed V and J ends, which lost 2 bases and 5 bases, there was a span of 10 bases. This CDR3 contains 13 residues. CDR3 DNA: TGTGCCAGCAGCTTATTAAGGGTAACTGAAGCTTTCTTT. It yields the protein CASSLLRVTEAFF.

This sequence joins TRBV28 and TRBJ2-1; D is uncertain. Germline CDR1 MDHEN, CDR2 SYDVKM. The V end lost 1 base, the J end lost 6 bases, and 13 bases lay between the germline ends. There are 15 residues in the CDR3. This CDR3 reads CASSLSNSVANEQFF. Here the CDR3 DNA reads TGTGCCAGCAGTTTATCCAACTCGGTGGCCAATGAGCAGTTCTTC.

This chain joins TRBV6-2 or TRBV6-3 and TRBJ1-5; no definite D call. V lost 5 bases and J 3 bases, leaving 17 bases between the germline ends. The CDR3 is 16 amino acids. Germline values: CDR1 MNHEY, CDR2 SVGEGT. CDR3 sequence reads: CASSRPKKGNNQPQHF. The CDR3 DNA reads TGTGCCAGCAGTCGCCCGAAGAAAGGAAACAATCAGCCCCAGCATTTT.

This clonotype was seen a few times. The chain is built from TRBV6-6 and TRBJ2-7; D gene uncertain. The germline gives CDR1 MNHNY, CDR2 SVGAGI (reference sequence). Trimming took 7 bases from V and 1 from J, leaving 8 bases between them. The CDR3 runs 12 residues. CDR3 in DNA: TGTGCCAGCAAGGATCAATCCTACGAGCAGTACTTC. Amino acid sequence: CASKDQSYEQYF.

This clonotype appeared a few times. The chain links TRBV29-1 to TRBJ2-3; 9 bases are shared with TRBD1. This CDR3 has 14 residues. In germline, CDR1 is SQVTM, CDR2 ANQGSEA. V lost 4 bases, J lost 4 bases, and 6 bases stayed unmatched. The CDR3 region has the DNA TGCAGCGTTGGGGGACAGGGTATCGCAGATACGCAGTATTTT. It yields the protein CSVGGQGIADTQYF.

This rearrangement joins TRBV4-2 to TRBJ1-6; D remains unclear. The V end lost 4 bases, the J end lost 0 bases, and 13 bases lay between the germline ends. Germline-derived CDR1 and CDR2 are LGHNA and YNFKEQ. The CDR3 spans 17 residues. CDR3 region: CASSPLARGSYNSPLHF. The CDR3 bases are TGTGCCAGCAGCCCCCTGGCCCGGGGCTCCTATAATTCACCCCTCCACTTT.

The rearrangement joins TRBV11-2 to TRBJ2-1; D perhaps matches TRBD2 (6 bases). In germline, CDR1 is SGHAT, CDR2 FQNNGV. V was clipped by 5 bases and J by 7 bases, with 24 bases between them. The CDR3 spans 17 residues. The CDR3 spells CASSKTRSGVIPNEQFF. As DNA, the CDR3 is TGTGCCAGCAGCAAAACTCGGTCGGGGGTTATCCCAAATGAGCAGTTCTTC.

J is TRBJ2-3 and V is TRBV29-1; no clear D. Per germline, CDR1 SQVTM and CDR2 ANQGSEA. V lost 2 bases and J lost 6, with 6 bases in between. This CDR3 is built from 11 residues. CDR3 DNA: TGCAGCGTTGAACCCGGGGATACGCAGTATTTT. It translates to CSVEPGDTQYF.

This clonotype was recorded a few times. CDR3: CSVEGKGYTDTQYF. CDR3 nucleotides: TGCAGCGTTGAAGGGAAGGGCTACACAGATACGCAGTATTTT. J is TRBJ2-3 and V is TRBV29-1; D ambiguous. In germline, CDR1 is SQVTM, CDR2 ANQGSEA. The CDR3 consists of 14 residues. Trimming stripped 1 base from V and 2 bases from J, with 10 bases between.

The chain links TRBV2 to TRBJ1-2; D gene ambiguous. V shed 0 bases and J shed 4 bases, with 12 bases lying between them. Per the germline V gene, CDR1 is SNHLY and CDR2 is FYNNEI. CDR3 size: 15 residues. In DNA, the CDR3 is TGTGCCAGCAGTGAAGCCAAGAGTTCCCTCTATGGCTACACCTTC. Translation: CASSEAKSSLYGYTF. The whole variable domain, remainder taken from reference TRBV2 and TRBJ1-2, is EPEVTQTPSHQVTQMGQEVILRCVPISNHLYFYWYRQILGQKVEFLVSFYNNEISEKSEIFDDQFSVERPDGSNFTLKIRSTKLEDSAMYFCASSEAKSSLYGYTFGSGTRLTVV.

This clonotype was counted a few times. Written as DNA, the CDR3 is TGCAGTGCCCTTAGGGGAGGACGGGCACTCACAGATACGCAGTATTTT. This gives the protein CSALRGGRALTDTQYF. This rearrangement joins TRBV20-1 to TRBJ2-3, with D tentatively TRBD2 (6 bases). Germline-derived CDR1 and CDR2 are DFQATT and SNEGSKA (reference sequence). The CDR3 is 16 residues long. Trimming left V 6 bases short and J 2 bases short, with 21 bases between.

The chain links TRBV7-2 to TRBJ2-3, with 10 bases aligning to TRBD2. The germline gives CDR1 SGHTA, CDR2 FQGNSA. V shed 5 bases, J shed 4 bases, and the junction held 6 bases outside the gene matches. This CDR3 spans 15 amino acids. The CDR3 sequence: CASSVTSGAADTQYF. In DNA, the CDR3 is TGTGCCAGCAGCGTAACTAGCGGGGCCGCAGATACGCAGTATTTT.

This rearrangement joins TRBV12-3 or TRBV12-4 to TRBJ2-1; TRBD2 agrees at 9 bases. This CDR3 is built from 15 residues. After removal of 2 bases from V and 6 bases from J, the junction contained 5 bases not matched to a gene. CDR3 region: CASSLRGGAGNEQFF. CDR3 DNA: TGTGCCAGCAGTTTACGCGGGGGGGCAGGCAATGAGCAGTTCTTC.

This chain links TRBV4-1 with TRBJ2-2, with 12 bases that match TRBD2. This CDR3 spans 18 amino acids. Trimming at V came to 1 base and at J to 3 bases, leaving 6 bases not matched to a gene. Germline CDR1 reads MGHRA; CDR2 reads YSYEKL. The CDR3 spells CASSQAGLAGRYTGELFF. The CDR3 nucleotides are TGCGCCAGCAGCCAAGCCGGACTAGCGGGGAGATACACCGGGGAGCTGTTTTTT.

This clonotype was picked up a small number of times. The chain links TRBV20-1 to TRBJ2-7; 10 bases line up with TRBD1. V lost 2 bases, J lost 3 bases, and 7 bases stayed unmatched. The germline CDR1 and CDR2 sequences are DFQATT and SNEGSKA (reference sequence). The CDR3 has 15 residues. This CDR3 is CSARPGGDRGYEQYF. CDR3 in DNA: TGCAGTGCTAGACCCGGCGGGGACAGGGGCTACGAGCAGTACTTC.

The chain links TRBV2 to TRBJ1-2; D gene ambiguous. Germline-derived CDR1 and CDR2 are SNHLY and FYNNEI. Trimming pared 4 bases from V and 2 bases from J, leaving 11 bases between. CDR3 size: 14 residues. The CDR3 sequence is CASSVIVGNYGYTF. The CDR3 bases are TGTGCCAGCAGTGTAATAGTCGGCAACTATGGCTACACCTTC.

The chain uses TRBV12-3 or TRBV12-4 and TRBJ2-2; D call uncertain. This CDR3 is built from 16 residues. Trimming shortened V by 2 bases and J by 7 bases, and 17 bases separated the two germline ends. The CDR3 DNA reads TGTGCCAGCAGTTTATGGGTTAATGGCGCTGGCGGGGAGCTGTTTTTT. Its protein product is CASSLWVNGAGGELFF.

The CDR3 DNA reads TGTGCCAGCACCTTCGGACAGGGTGACGACGAGCAGTACTTC. This translates into CASTFGQGDDEQYF. The gene calls are TRBV12-3 or TRBV12-4 and TRBJ2-7, with 8 bases lining up with TRBD1. Germline trimming cut 7 bases from V and 5 bases from J; bases unmatched to any gene: 10. The CDR3 is 14 residues long.

This clonotype appeared a few times. The chain couples TRBV7-6 to TRBJ2-7, with D unclear. The CDR3 spans 16 residues. V lost 1 base, J lost 1 base, and 14 bases lay in between. Germline values: CDR1 SGHVS, CDR2 FNYEAQ. This chain's CDR3 is CASSLVVFGMSYEQYF. CDR3 DNA sequence: TGTGCCAGCAGCTTAGTGGTCTTTGGCATGTCCTACGAGCAGTACTTC.

V and J are TRBV15 and TRBJ2-5; D remains ambiguous. Germline lookup yields CDR1 LNHNV and CDR2 YYDKDF (reference sequence). V shed 1 base and J shed 2 bases, with 11 bases lying between them. The CDR3 spans 15 residues. CDR3 residues: CATSRVPGSQETQYF. The CDR3 DNA follows: TGTGCCACCAGCAGAGTGCCCGGGTCGCAAGAGACCCAGTACTTC.

This sequence joins TRBV7-2 and TRBJ2-7, with unresolved D. Germline CDR1 reads SGHTA; CDR2 reads FQGNSA. With 3 bases removed from V and 3 bases from J, the gap between germline ends came to 12 bases. The CDR3 has 14 residues. The CDR3, as DNA: TGTGCCAGCAGCTTCATGGGGTCCCTCTACGAGCAGTACTTC. Protein sequence: CASSFMGSLYEQYF. The variable domain in full, completed from reference TRBV7-2 and TRBJ2-7, reads GAGVSQSPSNKVTEKGKDVELRCDPISGHTALYWYRQSLGQGLEFLIYFQGNSAPDKSGLPSDRFSAERTGGSVSTLTIQRTQQEDSAVYLCASSFMGSLYEQYFGPGTRLTVT.

This clonotype was seen a handful of times. V is TRBV20-1 and J is TRBJ2-5; D could derive from TRBD1 or TRBD2 (5 bases each). CDR3 size: 12 residues. Trimming left V 5 bases short and J 1 base short, with 8 bases between. From germline, CDR1 is DFQATT and CDR2 SNEGSKA (reference sequence). Here the CDR3 DNA reads TGCAGTGCTGCCGGGACCCAAGAGACCCAGTACTTC. The encoded protein is CSAAGTQETQYF.